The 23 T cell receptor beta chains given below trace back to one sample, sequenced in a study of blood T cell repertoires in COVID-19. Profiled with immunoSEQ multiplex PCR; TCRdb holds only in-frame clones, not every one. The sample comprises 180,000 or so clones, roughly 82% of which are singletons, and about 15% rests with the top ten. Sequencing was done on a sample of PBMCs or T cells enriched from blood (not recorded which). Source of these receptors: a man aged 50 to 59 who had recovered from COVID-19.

CDR3 region: CASTKTGGGIQYF. In nucleotides, the CDR3 is TGTGCCAGCACTAAGACAGGGGGCGGCATTCAGTACTTC. V is TRBV7-8 and J is TRBJ2-4, with TRBD1 matching over 10 bases. Germline V gene sequence: CDR1 SGHVS, CDR2 FQNEAQ. The V and J ends lost 7 bases and 9 bases, in that order; junction bases with no gene match: 6. The CDR3 spans 13 residues.

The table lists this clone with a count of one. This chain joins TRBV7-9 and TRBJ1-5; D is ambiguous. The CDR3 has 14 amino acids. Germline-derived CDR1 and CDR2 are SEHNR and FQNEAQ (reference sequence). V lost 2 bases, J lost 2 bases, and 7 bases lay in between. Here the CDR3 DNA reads TGTGCCAGCAGCTTAAATCAGGGCAATCAGCCCCAGCATTTT. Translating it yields CASSLNQGNQPQHF.

The CDR3 DNA reads TGCGCCAGCAGCTTGACAACGGGGGTTAACGAAAAACTGTTTTTT. This gives the protein CASSLTTGVNEKLFF. The genes are TRBV5-1 and TRBJ1-4; tentatively, D is TRBD1 (5 bases). The CDR3 consists of 15 residues. The V gene lost 1 base and the J gene lost 8 bases, with 15 bases spanning the gap. Germline V CDR1 and CDR2: SGHRS, YFSETQ. The full variable domain, rest sourced from reference TRBV5-1 and TRBJ1-4, is KAGVTQTPRYLIKTRGQQVTLSCSPISGHRSVSWYQQTPGQGLQFLFEYFSETQRNKGNFPGRFSGRQFSNSRSEMNVSTLELGDSALYLCASSLTTGVNEKLFFGSGTQLSVL.

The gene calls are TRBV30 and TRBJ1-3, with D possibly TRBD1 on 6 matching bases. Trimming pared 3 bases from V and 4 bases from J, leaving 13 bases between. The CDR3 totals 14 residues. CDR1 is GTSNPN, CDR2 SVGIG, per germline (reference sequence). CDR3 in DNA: TGTGCCTGGAGGTTAGAGGGGACAGGAAACACCATATATTTT. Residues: CAWRLEGTGNTIYF.

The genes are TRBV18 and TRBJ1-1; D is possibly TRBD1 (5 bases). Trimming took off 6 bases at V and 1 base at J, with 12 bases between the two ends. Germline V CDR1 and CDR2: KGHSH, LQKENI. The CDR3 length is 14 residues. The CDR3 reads CASSPDTTNTEAFF. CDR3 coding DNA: TGTGCCAGCTCGCCGGACACCACGAACACTGAAGCTTTCTTT.

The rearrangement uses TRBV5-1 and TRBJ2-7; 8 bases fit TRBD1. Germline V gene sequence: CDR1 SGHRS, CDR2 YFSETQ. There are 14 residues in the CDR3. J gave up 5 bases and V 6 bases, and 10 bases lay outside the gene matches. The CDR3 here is CASTPGQGGDEQYF. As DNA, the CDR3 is TGCGCCAGCACCCCTGGACAGGGTGGGGACGAGCAGTACTTC.

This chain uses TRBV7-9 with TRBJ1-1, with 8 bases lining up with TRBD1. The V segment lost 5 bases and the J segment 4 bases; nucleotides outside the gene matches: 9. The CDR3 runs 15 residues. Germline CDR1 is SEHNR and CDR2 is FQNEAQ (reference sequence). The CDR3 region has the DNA TGTGCCAGCAGCCCCGGACAGGGTAGTGGCACTGAAGCTTTCTTT. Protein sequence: CASSPGQGSGTEAFF.

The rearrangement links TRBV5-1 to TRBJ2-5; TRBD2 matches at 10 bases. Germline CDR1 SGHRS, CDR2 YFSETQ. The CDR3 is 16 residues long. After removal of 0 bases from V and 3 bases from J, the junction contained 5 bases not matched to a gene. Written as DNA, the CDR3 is TGCGCCAGCAGCTTGGCTAGCGGGAGCCTGGAAGAGACCCAGTACTTC. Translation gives CASSLASGSLEETQYF.

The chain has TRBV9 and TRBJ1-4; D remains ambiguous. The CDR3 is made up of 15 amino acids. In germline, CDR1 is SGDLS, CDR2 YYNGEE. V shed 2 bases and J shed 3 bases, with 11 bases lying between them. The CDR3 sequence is CASSVQTGPNEKLFF. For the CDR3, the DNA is TGTGCCAGCAGCGTCCAGACTGGCCCTAATGAAAAACTGTTTTTT.

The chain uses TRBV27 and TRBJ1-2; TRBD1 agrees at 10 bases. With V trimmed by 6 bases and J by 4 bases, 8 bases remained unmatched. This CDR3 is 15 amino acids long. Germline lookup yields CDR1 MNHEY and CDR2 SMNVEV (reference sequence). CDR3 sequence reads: CASRNPGQGIYGYTF. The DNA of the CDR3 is TGTGCCAGCAGAAATCCGGGACAGGGGATCTATGGCTACACCTTC.

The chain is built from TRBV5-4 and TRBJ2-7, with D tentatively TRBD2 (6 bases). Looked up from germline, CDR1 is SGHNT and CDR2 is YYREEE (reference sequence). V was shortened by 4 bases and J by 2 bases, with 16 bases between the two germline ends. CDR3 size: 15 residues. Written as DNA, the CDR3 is TGTGCCAGCAGCCCCGGTGGCAGGGAGGCCTACGAGCAGTACTTC. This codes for CASSPGGREAYEQYF.

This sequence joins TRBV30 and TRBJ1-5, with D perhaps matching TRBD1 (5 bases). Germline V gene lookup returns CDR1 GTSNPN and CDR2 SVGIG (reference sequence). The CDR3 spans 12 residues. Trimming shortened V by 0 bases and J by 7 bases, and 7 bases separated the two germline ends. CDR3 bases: TGTGCCTGGAGTGTAGGGGAACAGCCCCAGCATTTT. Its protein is CAWSVGEQPQHF.

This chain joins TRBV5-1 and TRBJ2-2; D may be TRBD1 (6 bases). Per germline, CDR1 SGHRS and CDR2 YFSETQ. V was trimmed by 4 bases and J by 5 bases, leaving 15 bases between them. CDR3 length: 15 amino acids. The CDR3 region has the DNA TGCGCCAGCAGCGACACAGGGCCCTCGACCGGGGAGCTGTTTTTT. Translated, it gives CASSDTGPSTGELFF. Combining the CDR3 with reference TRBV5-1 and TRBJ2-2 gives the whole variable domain KAGVTQTPRYLIKTRGQQVTLSCSPISGHRSVSWYQQTPGQGLQFLFEYFSETQRNKGNFPGRFSGRQFSNSRSEMNVSTLELGDSALYLCASSDTGPSTGELFFGEGSRLTVL.

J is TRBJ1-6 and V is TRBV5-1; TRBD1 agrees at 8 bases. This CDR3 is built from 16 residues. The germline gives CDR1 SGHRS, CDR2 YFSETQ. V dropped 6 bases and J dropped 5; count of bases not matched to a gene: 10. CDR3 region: CASTLEGTGNNSPLHF. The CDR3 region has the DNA TGCGCCAGCACACTGGAGGGGACAGGCAATAATTCACCCCTCCACTTT.

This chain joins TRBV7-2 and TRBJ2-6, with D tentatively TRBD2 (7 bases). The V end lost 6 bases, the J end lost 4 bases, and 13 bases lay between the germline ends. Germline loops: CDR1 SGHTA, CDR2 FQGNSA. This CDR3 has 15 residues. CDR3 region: CASRVGGLGANVLTF. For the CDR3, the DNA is TGTGCCAGCAGAGTCGGGGGGCTAGGGGCCAACGTCCTGACTTTC.

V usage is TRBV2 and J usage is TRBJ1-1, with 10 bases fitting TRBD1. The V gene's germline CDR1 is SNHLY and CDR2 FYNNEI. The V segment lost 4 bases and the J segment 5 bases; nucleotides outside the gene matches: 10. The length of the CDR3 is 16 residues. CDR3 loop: CASSASSPGQGTEAFF. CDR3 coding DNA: TGTGCCAGCAGTGCCTCCTCCCCGGGACAGGGGACTGAAGCTTTCTTT.

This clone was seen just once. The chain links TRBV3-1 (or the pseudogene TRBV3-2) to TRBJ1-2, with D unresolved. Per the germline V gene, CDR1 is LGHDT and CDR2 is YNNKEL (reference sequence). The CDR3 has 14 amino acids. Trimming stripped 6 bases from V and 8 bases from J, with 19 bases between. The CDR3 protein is CASSYEFLTIGYTF. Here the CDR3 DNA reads TGTGCCAGCAGTTATGAGTTCCTTACCATCGGCTACACCTTC.

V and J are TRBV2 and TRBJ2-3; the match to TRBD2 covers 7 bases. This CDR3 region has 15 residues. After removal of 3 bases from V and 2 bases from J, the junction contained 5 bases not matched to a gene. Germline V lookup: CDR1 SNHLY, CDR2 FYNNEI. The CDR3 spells CASSDPGDYTDTQYF. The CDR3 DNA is TGTGCCAGCAGTGACCCGGGGGACTACACAGATACGCAGTATTTT.

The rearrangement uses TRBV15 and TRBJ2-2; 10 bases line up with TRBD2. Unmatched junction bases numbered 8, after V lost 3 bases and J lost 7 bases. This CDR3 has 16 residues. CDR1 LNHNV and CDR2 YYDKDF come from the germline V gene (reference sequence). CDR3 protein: CATSSGLAGVHGELFF. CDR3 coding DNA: TGTGCCACCAGCAGTGGTCTAGCGGGGGTGCACGGGGAGCTGTTTTTT.

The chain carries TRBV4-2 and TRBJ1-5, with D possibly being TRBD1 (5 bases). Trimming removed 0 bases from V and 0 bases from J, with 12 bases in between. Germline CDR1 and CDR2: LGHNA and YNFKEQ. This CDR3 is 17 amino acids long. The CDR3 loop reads CASSQDRTKYSNQPQHF. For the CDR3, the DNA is TGTGCCAGCAGCCAAGATCGGACAAAATATAGCAATCAGCCCCAGCATTTT.

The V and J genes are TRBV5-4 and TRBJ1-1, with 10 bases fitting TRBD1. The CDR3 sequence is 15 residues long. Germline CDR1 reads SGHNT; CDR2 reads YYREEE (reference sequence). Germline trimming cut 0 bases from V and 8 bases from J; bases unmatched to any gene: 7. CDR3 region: CASSLAGRGQGEAFF. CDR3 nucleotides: TGTGCCAGCAGCTTGGCCGGACGGGGACAGGGGGAAGCTTTCTTT.

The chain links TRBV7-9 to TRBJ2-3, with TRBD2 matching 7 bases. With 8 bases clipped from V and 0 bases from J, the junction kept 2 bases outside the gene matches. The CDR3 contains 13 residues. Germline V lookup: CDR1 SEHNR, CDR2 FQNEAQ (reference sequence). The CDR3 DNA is TGTGCCAGCCTTAGCGGGAGCACAGATACGCAGTATTTT. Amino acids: CASLSGSTDTQYF.

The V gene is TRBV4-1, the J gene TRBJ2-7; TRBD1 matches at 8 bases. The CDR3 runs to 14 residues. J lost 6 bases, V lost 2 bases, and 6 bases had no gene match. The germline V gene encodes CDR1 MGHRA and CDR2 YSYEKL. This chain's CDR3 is CASSQRDRRGEQYF. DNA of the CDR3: TGCGCCAGCAGCCAACGGGACAGGCGGGGCGAGCAGTACTTC.